This T cell receptor beta chain appears in the sequencing data of a study of T cells in Graves' hyperthyroidism and ophthalmopathy (dated by TCRdb to about 2019). About the investigation overall: Peripheral blood was sampled at the time of initial diagnosis, prior to any treatment. Whether ophthalmopathy could be predicted prospectively was tested in an independent validation cohort made up of roughly 20 hyperthyroidism patients plus 17 patients who later progressed to ophthalmopathy. After sampling, hyperthyroidism patients received methimazole starting at 30 mg daily, and ophthalmopathy patients received high-dose intravenous methylprednisolone. For training and testing, the approximately 97 patients in the discovery cohort were randomly divided in a 7:3 ratio. To identify distinguishing TCR V-J signatures, a discovery cohort of roughly 100 patients was used, comprising some 43 with Graves' ophthalmopathy and under 60 with stable Graves' hyperthyroidism. In addition, the study compared T-cell repertoires in thyroid tissue and in blood from roughly six Graves' hyperthyroidism patients. The paper reports TCR Vbeta CDR3 sequencing of 140 or so peripheral blood samples: some 44 ophthalmopathy, around 80 hyperthyroidism and 17 progressor patients. Overall study results and their limits: During validation, the model predicted progression to ophthalmopathy a median of approximately 6.5 months ahead of onset, with more than 60% sensitivity and 72% to 80% specificity. Sample size was not statistically predetermined, and investigators were not blinded to group allocation. A 13 V-J signature model separated ophthalmopathy from stable hyperthyroidism, with approximately 87% sensitivity and roughly 84% specificity in cross-validation and 80%/75% in testing. Most expanded thyroid clonotypes (frequency above 0.001) were also found in blood, which suggests that blood repertoires may mirror thyroid immune responses.

The TCR beta CDR3 regions were amplified from the RNA transcripts. The first round of RT-PCR for the TCR CDR3 was performed with the HTBI primer set and the Qiagen OneStep RT-PCR kit. Libraries were constructed in a second round of multiplex PCR, after which size selection and purification were carried out. Sequencing of the libraries was done on an Illumina HiSeq2000 using paired-end 100 bp reads. For the original study's pipeline: Raw data were processed with SOAPnuke, discarding reads with adapters, uncalled bases, mean Phred below 15, or no exact constant-primer or identifier match. High-quality paired reads were merged with COPE v1.2.5, and unique nucleotide sequences were defined as clonotypes. Clonotypes were aligned to IMGT TRBV, TRBD and TRBJ reference segments using MiTCR v1.1. The analysis was restricted to V-J combinations with a frequency above 0.0001, which together covered just over 98% of the repertoires. The TCS score was defined as the ratio of F50 (clonal expansion) to E x V (chaos), calculated using BLOSUM62-based TCRdist between CDR3 peptides within each V-J. Welch's t-statistics and random forest reduced fewer than 600 V-J features to some 14, which were used in a naive Bayes classifier (R e1071). TCRdb reran the public reads through fastp at Q25 and MiXCR, keeping productive beta chains. Records with the same CDR3 protein are collapsed into one entry carrying the most frequent genes and DNA. The V and J calls here are based on TCRdb, not the publication. This sample holds more than 150,000 distinct CDR3 sequences; about 18% were observed only once. Roughly 30% of the sample is held by the ten biggest clonotypes.

The CDR3 runs 12 residues from the cysteine to the phenylalanine. Only CDR3 DNA remains: 36 bases, in frame from the first base. The V end loses 6 bases and the J end loses 8 bases, and a stretch of 10 bases separates them. Stable Graves' hyperthyroidism was defined as the absence of progression to ophthalmopathy over 18 months of follow-up. Hyperthyroidism patients were newly diagnosed, had a disease duration of under 2 months, and were aged 18 to 65 years. Any patient with an uncontrolled infection, another autoimmune disease, pregnancy or lactation was excluded. Diagnoses were established on the basis of clinical symptoms, serum thyroxine and TRAb, thyroid ultrasound, and orbital computed tomography. PBMCs were separated from under 12 ml of fresh peripheral blood using Ficoll-Paque density gradient centrifugation. Total RNA was extracted with Trizol reagent, and quality was checked on an Agilent 2100 Bioanalyzer.

For this clonotype: Its antigen is unknown. No much larger clone is present one base from it, and per-base qualities are unavailable.

The clonotype originates from a woman in her fifties or sixties with Graves' hyperthyroidism. Material: blood. The chain links TRBV12-3 or TRBV12-4 with TRBJ1-4, with the identity of the D gene unclear. The CDR3 has the sequence CASSRIGEKLFF. The DNA sequence follows: TGTGCCAGCAGCCGAATAGGGGAAAAACTGTTTTTT.